The T cell receptor beta chain described here comes from a study of OX40 agonist ivuxolimab in advanced cancers. Study overall: The eligibility criteria allowed prior anti-PD-1, anti-PD-L1 or anti-CTLA-4 therapy, and 30% to 45% had some.

Generated by immunoSEQ multiplex PCR, the TCRdb table keeps only in-frame clones and is missing some. The table includes around 75,000 clones, under 90% detected once. Trimming left V 7 bases short and J 5 bases short, with 8 bases between. Germline V gene sequence: CDR1 SNHLY, CDR2 FYNNEI. The CDR3 covers 11 residues. The rearrangement uses TRBV2 and TRBJ1-2; a weak D match, TRBD1 (5 bases). The receptor was isolated from an adult with an advanced solid tumor such as melanoma, head and neck, liver or kidney cancer. Sample: CD4+ or CD8+ T cells sorted from blood, taken in a trial of the OX40 agonist ivuxolimab. CDR3 loop: CASTTEYGYTF. The CDR3 region has the DNA TGTGCCAGCACGACAGAATATGGCTACACCTTC.